A selection of T cell receptor beta chains follows, all from one sample in a study of identical twins. Via MiXCR, TCRdb re-called the 5' RACE reads, giving one row per CDR3 protein. Here the sample spans approximately 670,000 distinct CDR3 sequences, around 6.1% being singletons. Sequencing was carried out using naive T cells sorted from blood. These receptor sequences come from a man between 18 and 35 years old in good health. Each CDR3 is given with its conserved first and last residue. A D gene is named only where the DNA matches it firmly. The listing skips clone size in some rows; elsewhere it reads once, few, many or a size class.

clone size	D gene	V gene	J gene	CDR3 DNA	CDR3 protein
.	.	TRBV20-1	TRBJ2-6	TGCAGTGCTGTCCCAGGGTCTGGGGCCAACGTCCTGACTTTC	CSAVPGSGANVLTF
few	.	TRBV30	TRBJ2-6	TGTGCCTGCATGCGAGGCTGGGGCTCTGGGGCCAACGTCCTGACTTTC	CACMRGWGSGANVLTF
.	.	TRBV6-2/TRBV6-3	TRBJ2-2	TGTGCCAGCAGTTATTCCAGGGCCCGCACCGGGGAGCTGTTTTTT	CASSYSRARTGELFF
few	TRBD2	TRBV4-2	TRBJ2-5	TGTGCCAGCAGGGCAAGCGGGAGTGGGCAAGAGACCCAGTACTTC	CASRASGSGQETQYF
few	TRBD2	TRBV20-1	TRBJ2-7	TGCAGTGCTAGAGGTAGCGGGAACTACGAGCAGTACTTC	CSARGSGNYEQYF
many	.	TRBV27	TRBJ1-5	TGTGCCAGCATTCCGAGTGGACAGCCCCAGCATTTT	CASIPSGQPQHF
.	TRBD2	TRBV6-1	TRBJ2-7	TGTGCCAGCAGTACCACGGGGGGGAGATACGAGCAGTACTTC	CASSTTGGRYEQYF
.	TRBD1	TRBV5-1	TRBJ1-1	TGCGCCAGCAACGGACAGGACTGGAACACTGAAGCTTTCTTT	CASNGQDWNTEAFF
many	.	TRBV10-3	TRBJ2-1	TGTGCCATCAGTGACGGGCTAGATGAGCAGTTCTTC	CAISDGLDEQFF
few	.	TRBV12-3/TRBV12-4	TRBJ1-3	TGTGCCAGCAGTCCCCCCACGAGGCGCAGAAACACCATATATTTT	CASSPPTRRRNTIYF
few	.	TRBV19	TRBJ2-3	TGTGCCAGTAGTATCCCCCAGGGTCGTAAAGATACGCAGTATTTT	CASSIPQGRKDTQYF
.	.	TRBV29-1	TRBJ2-1	TGCAGCGTTGAAGGAGGAATGTCAATGAGGGCCTACAATGAGCAGTTCTTC	CSVEGGMSMRAYNEQFF
many	.	TRBV19	TRBJ2-3	TGTGCCAGTAGTATAGCTGGCTTAAGCACAGATACGCAGTATTTT	CASSIAGLSTDTQYF
few	.	TRBV3-1	TRBJ2-1	TGTGCCAGCAGCCAAGAAGGCGCGGTACCCTACAATGAGCAGTTCTTC	CASSQEGAVPYNEQFF
.	.	TRBV9	TRBJ2-3	TGTGCCAGCAGCGTTGGACACCTTAGCACAGATACGCAGTATTTT	CASSVGHLSTDTQYF
many	.	TRBV5-1	TRBJ2-1	TGCGCCAGCAGCTTTCTAGAGGGTGAGCAGTTCTTC	CASSFLEGEQFF
many	TRBD1	TRBV10-3	TRBJ2-7	TGTGCCATCAGTCGACAGGGGGGCGAGCAGTACTTC	CAISRQGGEQYF
many	.	TRBV7-2	TRBJ2-7	TGTGCCAGCAGCTTACAGGAGAGCTCCTACGAGCAGTACTTC	CASSLQESSYEQYF
many	.	TRBV29-1	TRBJ1-2	TGCAGCGTTGCCGGGTTCTCCTATGGCTACACCTTC	CSVAGFSYGYTF
many	.	TRBV4-3	TRBJ2-3	TGCGCCAGCAGCCAAGAGCGGGGACCTACAGATACGCAGTATTTT	CASSQERGPTDTQYF
few	.	TRBV5-1	TRBJ2-1	TGCGCCAGCAGCGGGGCGGGGTTGCGGACGGAGCAGTTCTTC	CASSGAGLRTEQFF
many	TRBD1	TRBV29-1	TRBJ2-2	TGCAGCGCCCGCCCCGGGACAGGACTCACGAACACCGGGGAGCTGTTTTTT	CSARPGTGLTNTGELFF
.	TRBD1	TRBV20-1	TRBJ1-4	TGCAGTGCCCTACGGACAGGGGGCTGGGATGAAAAACTGTTTTTT	CSALRTGGWDEKLFF